This TCR beta chain was recovered during a study of blood T cell repertoires in COVID-19. V lost 4 bases to trimming and J lost 3 bases, with 16 bases between them. The CDR3 runs 16 residues. Looked up from germline, CDR1 is PRHDT and CDR2 is FYEKMQ (reference sequence). The repertoire was sequenced with immunoSEQ multiplex PCR; TCRdb's copy has only in-frame clones and lacks some. The sample has under 60,000 clones, around 90% seen once. This sequence was found in a human donor with acute or convalescent COVID-19. The donor label of this sample is uncertain. The gene calls are TRBV13 and TRBJ2-1; tentative D call: TRBD2 (5 bases). Sequenced material: peripheral blood. The CDR3 is CASSSFLEGFYNEQFF. CDR3 nucleotides: TGTGCCAGCAGCTCCTTTCTAGAGGGATTCTACAATGAGCAGTTCTTC.